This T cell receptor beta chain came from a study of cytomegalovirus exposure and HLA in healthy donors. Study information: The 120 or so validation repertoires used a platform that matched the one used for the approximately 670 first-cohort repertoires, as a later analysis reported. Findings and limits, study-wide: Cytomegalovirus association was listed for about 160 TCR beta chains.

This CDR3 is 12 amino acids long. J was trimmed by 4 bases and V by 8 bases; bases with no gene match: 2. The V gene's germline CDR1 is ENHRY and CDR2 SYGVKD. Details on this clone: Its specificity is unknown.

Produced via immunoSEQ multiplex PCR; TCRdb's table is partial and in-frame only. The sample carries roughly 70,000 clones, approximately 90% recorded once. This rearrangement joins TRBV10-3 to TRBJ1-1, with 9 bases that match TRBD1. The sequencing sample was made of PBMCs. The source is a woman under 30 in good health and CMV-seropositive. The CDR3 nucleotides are TGTGCCATCCGACAGGGGGGCACTGAAGCTTTCTTT. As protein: CAIRQGGTEAFF.